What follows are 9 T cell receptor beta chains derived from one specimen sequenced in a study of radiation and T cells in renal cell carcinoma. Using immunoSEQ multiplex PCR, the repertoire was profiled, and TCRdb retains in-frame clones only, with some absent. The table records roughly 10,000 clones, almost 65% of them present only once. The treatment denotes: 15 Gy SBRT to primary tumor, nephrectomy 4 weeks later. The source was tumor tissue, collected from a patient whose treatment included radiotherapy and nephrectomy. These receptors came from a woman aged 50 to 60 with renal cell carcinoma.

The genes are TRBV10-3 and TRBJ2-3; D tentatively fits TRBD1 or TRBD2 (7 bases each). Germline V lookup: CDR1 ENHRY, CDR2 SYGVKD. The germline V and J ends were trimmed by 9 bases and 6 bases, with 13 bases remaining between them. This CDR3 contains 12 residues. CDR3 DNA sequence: TGTGCCATTAACAGGGGAGGGGATACGCAGTATTTT. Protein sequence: CAINRGGDTQYF.

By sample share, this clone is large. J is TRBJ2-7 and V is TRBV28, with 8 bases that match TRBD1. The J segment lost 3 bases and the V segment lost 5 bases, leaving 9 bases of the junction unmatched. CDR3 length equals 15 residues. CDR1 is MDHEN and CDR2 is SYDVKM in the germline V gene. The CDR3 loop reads CASSLTTGAHYEQYF. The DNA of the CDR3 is TGTGCCAGCAGTCTCACGACAGGGGCCCACTACGAGCAGTACTTC. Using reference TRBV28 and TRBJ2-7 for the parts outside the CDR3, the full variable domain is DVKVTQSSRYLVKRTGEKVFLECVQDMDHENMFWYRQDPGLGLRLIYFSYDVKMKEKGDIPEGYSVSREKKERFSLILESASTNQTSMYLCASSLTTGAHYEQYFGPGTRLTVT.

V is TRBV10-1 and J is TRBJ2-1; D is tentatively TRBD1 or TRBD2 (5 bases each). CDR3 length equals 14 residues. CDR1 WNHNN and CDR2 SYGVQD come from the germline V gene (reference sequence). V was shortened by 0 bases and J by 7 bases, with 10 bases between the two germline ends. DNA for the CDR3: TGCGCCAGCAGTGAGTCGCAGGGCGGGAATGAGCAGTTCTTC. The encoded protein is CASSESQGGNEQFF.

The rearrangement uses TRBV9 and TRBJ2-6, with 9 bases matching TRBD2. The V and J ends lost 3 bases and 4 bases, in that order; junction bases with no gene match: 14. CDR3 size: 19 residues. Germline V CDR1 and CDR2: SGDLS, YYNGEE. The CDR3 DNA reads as TGTGCCAGCAGCGCAGCTCCGCGGGGGGGCCCGGCGGGGGCCAACGTCCTGACTTTC. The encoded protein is CASSAAPRGGPAGANVLTF.

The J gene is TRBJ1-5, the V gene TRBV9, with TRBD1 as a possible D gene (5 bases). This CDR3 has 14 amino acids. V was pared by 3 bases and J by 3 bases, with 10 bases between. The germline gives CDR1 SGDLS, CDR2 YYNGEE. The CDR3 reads CASSGGENNQPQHF. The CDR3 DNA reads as TGTGCCAGCAGCGGGGGGGAAAACAATCAGCCCCAGCATTTT. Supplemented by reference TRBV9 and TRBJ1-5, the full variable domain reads DSGVTQTPKHLITATGQRVTLRCSPRSGDLSVYWYQQSLDQGLQFLIQYYNGEERAKGNILERFSAQQFPDLHSELNLSSLELGDSALYFCASSGGENNQPQHFGDGTRLSIL.

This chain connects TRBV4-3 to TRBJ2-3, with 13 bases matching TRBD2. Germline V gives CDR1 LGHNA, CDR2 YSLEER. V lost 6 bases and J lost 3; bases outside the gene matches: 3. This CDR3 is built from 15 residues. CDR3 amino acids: CASRKTSGRTDTQYF. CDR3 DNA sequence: TGCGCCAGCAGAAAGACTAGCGGGAGGACAGATACGCAGTATTTT.

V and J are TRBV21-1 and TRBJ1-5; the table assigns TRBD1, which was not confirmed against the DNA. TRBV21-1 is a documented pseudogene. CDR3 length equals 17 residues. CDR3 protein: CASSRRTGGYSNQPQHF. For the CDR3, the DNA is TGTGCCAGCAGCAGGAGGACAGGGGGATATAGCAATCAGCCCCAGCATTTT.

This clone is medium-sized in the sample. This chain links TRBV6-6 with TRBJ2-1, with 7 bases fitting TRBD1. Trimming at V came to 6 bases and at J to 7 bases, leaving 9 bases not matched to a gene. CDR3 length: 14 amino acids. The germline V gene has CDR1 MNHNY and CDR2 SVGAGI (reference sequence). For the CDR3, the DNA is TGTGCCAGCAGACGACAGGGCCAGGGGAATGAGCAGTTCTTC. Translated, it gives CASRRQGQGNEQFF.

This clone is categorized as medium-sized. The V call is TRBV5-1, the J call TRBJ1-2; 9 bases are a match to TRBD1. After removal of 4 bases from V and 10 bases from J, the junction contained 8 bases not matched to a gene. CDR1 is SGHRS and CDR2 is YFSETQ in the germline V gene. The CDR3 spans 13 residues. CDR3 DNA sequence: TGCGCCAGCAGCCCGGGACAGGGCATAGACTACACCTTC. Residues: CASSPGQGIDYTF.